Below, 9 T cell receptor beta chains from the same sample are listed, as sequenced in a study of human T cells and chemical hapten exposure. Via MiXCR, TCRdb re-called the RACE reads, giving one row per CDR3 protein. The sample consists of tens of thousands of distinct CDR3 sequences, about 9.4% of them appearing once. Stated time point: pre-sensitization, week 0. Treatment denoted: therapeutic diphenylcyclopropenone sensitization with weekly scalp DPC. The sequences come from whole blood, collected in connection with sensitization to the hapten diphenylcyclopropenone (DPC). The receptors were sampled from a woman aged 40-49 years with alopecia areata. Some clones in this sample may be carry-over from other donors' samples.

This clonotype was picked up many times. The chain combines TRBV9 with TRBJ1-6; a weak D match, TRBD1 (6 bases). V was shortened by 0 bases and J by 13 bases, with 17 bases between the two germline ends. The germline V gene encodes CDR1 SGDLS and CDR2 YYNGEE. The CDR3 sequence is 15 residues long. The CDR3 here is CASSVGGAEGDPLHF. The CDR3 DNA sequence: TGTGCCAGCAGCGTAGGGGGGGCAGAAGGTGATCCCCTCCACTTT.

The chain links TRBV29-1 to TRBJ2-7, with D tentatively TRBD1 (5 bases). Per the germline V gene, CDR1 is SQVTM and CDR2 is ANQGSEA. Trimming stripped 6 bases from V and 0 bases from J, with 9 bases between. This CDR3 contains 12 residues. This CDR3 reads CSVGHNSYEQYF. DNA of the CDR3: TGCAGCGTCGGACACAACTCCTACGAGCAGTACTTC.

This clonotype was counted many times. The chain combines TRBV4-3 with TRBJ2-3, with 11 bases that match TRBD2. The CDR3 runs 17 residues. V dropped 0 bases and J dropped 5; count of bases not matched to a gene: 7. The V gene's germline CDR1 is LGHNA and CDR2 YSLEER. In DNA, the CDR3 is TGCGCCAGCAGCCAAGATCCTAGCGGGGGGAGAAAAGATACGCAGTATTTT. It is translated as CASSQDPSGGRKDTQYF.

The chain couples TRBV5-6 to TRBJ1-2; D is ambiguous. With 4 bases removed from V and 6 bases from J, the gap between germline ends came to 19 bases. The CDR3 has 15 amino acids. Germline V gives CDR1 SGHDT, CDR2 YYEEEE. CDR3 bases: TGTGCCAGCAGCCCGCTGGGGTCAATGGAGGATGGCTACACCTTC. Translation: CASSPLGSMEDGYTF.

The rearrangement links TRBV11-1 to TRBJ2-7; no definite D call. The CDR3 runs to 11 residues. CDR1 SGHAT and CDR2 FQDESV come from the germline V gene (reference sequence). Trimming cost V 5 bases and J 5 bases, with 7 bases left between them. CDR3 sequence (DNA): TGTGCCAGCAGCCCCGGTCACGAGCAGTACTTC. Its translation: CASSPGHEQYF.

In its sample, this clonotype is medium-sized. The genes are TRBV2 and TRBJ2-5; TRBD2 aligns across 7 bases. The CDR3 contains 16 residues. Germline CDR1 SNHLY, CDR2 FYNNEI. V trimming: 1 base; J trimming: 5 bases; junction bases outside the gene matches: 10. CDR3 loop: CASSEGYGGGLETQYF. The DNA for the CDR3 is TGTGCCAGCAGTGAAGGGTACGGCGGGGGTCTGGAGACCCAGTACTTC.

The sample holds a few counts of this clonotype. The chain uses TRBV12-3 or TRBV12-4 and TRBJ2-7; a weak D match, TRBD2 (5 bases). The germline V and J ends were trimmed by 6 bases and 6 bases, with 15 bases remaining between them. This CDR3 contains 13 residues. The DNA of the CDR3 is TGTGCCAGCAGCCAGAAAGGAGGTCTCGAGCAGTACTTC. Protein product: CASSQKGGLEQYF.

This clonotype was detected only a few times. The genes are TRBV7-2 and TRBJ2-7; 9 nucleotides align to TRBD1. Germline CDR1 SGHTA, CDR2 FQGNSA. J lost 5 bases, V lost 6 bases, and 8 bases had no gene match. The CDR3 contains 14 residues. The CDR3 sequence: CASSIGQGSDEQYF. The CDR3 DNA reads as TGTGCCAGCAGTATCGGACAGGGGTCCGACGAGCAGTACTTC.

This clonotype was counted at least ten times. The chain carries TRBV20-1 and TRBJ2-3; D unresolved. The germline V and J ends were trimmed by 4 bases and 5 bases, with 7 bases remaining between them. The CDR3 totals 11 residues. From germline, CDR1 is DFQATT and CDR2 SNEGSKA (reference sequence). CDR3 DNA sequence: TGCAGTGCTACCCGGCGAGATACGCAGTATTTT. Its translation: CSATRRDTQYF.